The subject of this entry is one T cell receptor (beta chain). The target antigen is unknown. Investigators sought sequencing depths of between 1 in 200,000 and 1 in 1 million T cells. The method was immunoSEQ multiplex PCR; TCRdb's version includes in-frame clones alone and lacks a portion of them. The data show 270,000 or so clones, with roughly 76% seen just once and roughly 6% held by the top ten. The data are from a study of cytotoxic CD8 clonotypes in ibrutinib-treated CLL. Study information: Recorded responses included about 25 partial and 2 complete; following median around 68 months, roughly 15 stayed remitted and about twelve progressed.

Findings and caveats of the study: Public clonotypes, found uncommonly, either contracted or stayed stable on treatment. While tracking circulating CD8+ T-cell counts, baseline clonality exceeded that of age-matched healthy donors.

The CDR3 spans 11 residues. The germline V gene has CDR1 SGHTA and CDR2 FQGNSA. Deletions cut 9 bases from V and 4 bases from J, with 7 bases between. The receptor's source is a human donor with chronic lymphocytic leukemia. The sequencing here drew on PBMCs, taken at disease progression, from a patient treated with ibrutinib. V usage is TRBV7-2 and J usage is TRBJ1-3; D is unclear. CDR3 loop: CASYGGNTIYF. The DNA of the CDR3 is TGTGCCAGTTATGGGGGAAACACCATATATTTT.